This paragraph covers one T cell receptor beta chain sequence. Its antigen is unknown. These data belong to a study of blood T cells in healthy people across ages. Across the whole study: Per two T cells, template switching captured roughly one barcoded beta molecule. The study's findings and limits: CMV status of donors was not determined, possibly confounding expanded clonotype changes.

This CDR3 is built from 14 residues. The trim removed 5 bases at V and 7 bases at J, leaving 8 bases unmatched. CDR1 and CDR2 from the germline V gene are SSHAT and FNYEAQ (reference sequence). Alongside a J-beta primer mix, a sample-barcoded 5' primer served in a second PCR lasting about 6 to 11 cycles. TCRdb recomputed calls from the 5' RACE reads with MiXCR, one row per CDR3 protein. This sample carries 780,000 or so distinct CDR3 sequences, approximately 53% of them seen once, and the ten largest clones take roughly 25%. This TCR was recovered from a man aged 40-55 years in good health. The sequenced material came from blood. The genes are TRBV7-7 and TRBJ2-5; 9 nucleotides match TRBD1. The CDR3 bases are TGTGCCAGCAGCGTATCGGGACAGGGTGCGACCCAGTACTTC. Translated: CASSVSGQGATQYF.